The 30 T cell receptor beta chains given below trace back to one sample, sequenced in a study of identical twins' blood T cells. TCRdb re-derived calls from the 5' RACE reads in MiXCR, one entry per CDR3 protein. This sample has hundreds of thousands of distinct CDR3 sequences; around 30% occur once, and the top ten carry about 6.1%. Specimen: PBMCs. The receptor source for this set is a woman aged 18-49 years in good health.

V gene TRBV20-1 combines with J gene TRBJ1-1; no reliable D call. Trimming pared 3 bases from V and 4 bases from J, leaving 9 bases between. The CDR3 consists of 12 residues. Looked up from germline, CDR1 is DFQATT and CDR2 is SNEGSKA (reference sequence). The CDR3 is CSASARLTEAFF. In nucleotides, the CDR3 is TGCAGTGCTAGCGCCCGACTCACTGAAGCTTTCTTT.

The chain is built from TRBV3-1 and TRBJ2-5, with 7 nucleotides matching TRBD2. Trimming cost V 5 bases and J 5 bases; bases outside gene matches: 5. Germline V gives CDR1 LGHDT, CDR2 YNNKEL (reference sequence). This CDR3 region has 13 residues. The CDR3 DNA is TGTGCCAGCAGCGCTCGGGGAGGGGAGACCCAGTACTTC. It specifies CASSARGGETQYF.

The rearrangement joins TRBV2 to TRBJ2-2; unclear D gene. V lost 4 bases to trimming and J lost 8 bases, with 8 bases between them. Germline V gene lookup returns CDR1 SNHLY and CDR2 FYNNEI. There are 12 residues in the CDR3. CDR3 protein: CASSVHRGELFF. The CDR3, as DNA: TGTGCCAGCAGTGTGCACCGGGGGGAGCTGTTTTTT. Variable domain in full (rest from reference TRBV2 and TRBJ2-2): EPEVTQTPSHQVTQMGQEVILRCVPISNHLYFYWYRQILGQKVEFLVSFYNNEISEKSEIFDDQFSVERPDGSNFTLKIRSTKLEDSAMYFCASSVHRGELFFGEGSRLTVL.

This clonotype was detected only a few times. V and J are TRBV6-2 or TRBV6-3 and TRBJ2-1, with D unclear. Per germline, CDR1 MNHEY and CDR2 SVGEGT. The ends were cut back, 6 bases at V and 6 bases at J, with 9 bases in the middle. The CDR3 loop spans 12 amino acids. This chain's CDR3 is CASSPPINEQFF. The CDR3 DNA reads TGTGCCAGCAGCCCACCTATCAATGAGCAGTTCTTC.

The chain has TRBV11-2 and TRBJ1-3, with 9 nucleotides matching TRBD1. Trimming took 5 bases from V and 8 from J; bases not matched to a gene: 7. The germline gives CDR1 SGHAT, CDR2 FQNNGV. The CDR3 spans 14 residues. The CDR3 sequence is CASSRDREHHTIYF. The CDR3 bases are TGTGCCAGCAGCCGGGACAGGGAGCATCACACCATATATTTT. The full variable domain, completed using reference TRBV11-2 and TRBJ1-3, is EAGVAQSPRYKIIEKRQSVAFWCNPISGHATLYWYQQILGQGPKLLIQFQNNGVVDDSQLPKDRFSAERLKGVDSTLKIQPAKLEDSAVYLCASSRDREHHTIYFGEGSWLTVV.

This clonotype came up a few times. The chain is built from TRBV20-1 and TRBJ1-5; 8 nucleotides agree with TRBD1. Trimming cost V 5 bases and J 2 bases; bases outside gene matches: 2. Germline V gives CDR1 DFQATT, CDR2 SNEGSKA (reference sequence). This CDR3 region has 13 residues. The CDR3: CSALGQGNQPQHF. Here the CDR3 DNA reads TGCAGTGCTTTGGGACAGGGCAATCAGCCCCAGCATTTT.

The V call is TRBV27, the J call TRBJ2-7, with TRBD2 as a possible D gene (6 bases). This CDR3 contains 14 residues. The V end was cut by 8 bases, the J end by 0 bases, with 14 bases between. Germline V gene sequence: CDR1 MNHEY, CDR2 SMNVEV (reference sequence). The CDR3 sequence is CASGGIQSSYEQYF. CDR3 coding DNA: TGTGCCAGCGGCGGGATCCAGAGCTCCTACGAGCAGTACTTC.

Only a few counts were recorded for this clonotype. The rearrangement joins TRBV20-1 to TRBJ1-5; D possibly corresponds to TRBD1 (5 bases). The germline V gene has CDR1 DFQATT and CDR2 SNEGSKA (reference sequence). Trimming removed 0 bases at V and 3 bases at J, with 9 bases between. This CDR3 is 14 amino acids long. The CDR3 spells CSARDGADNQPQHF. The CDR3, as DNA: TGCAGTGCTAGAGATGGGGCAGACAATCAGCCCCAGCATTTT.

This clonotype was found many times. The chain employs TRBV11-3 and TRBJ1-3; D not certain. The CDR3 is 18 amino acids. CDR1 and CDR2 from the germline V gene are SGHNT and YENEEA. V was shortened by 7 bases and J by 0 bases, with 22 bases between the two germline ends. CDR3 protein: CASTTPSLFGVSGNTIYF. The CDR3 DNA sequence: TGTGCCAGCACCACGCCTTCCCTGTTTGGAGTCTCTGGAAACACCATATATTTT. Combining the CDR3 with reference TRBV11-3 and TRBJ1-3 gives the whole variable domain EAGVVQSPRYKIIEKKQPVAFWCNPISGHNTLYWYLQNLGQGPELLIRYENEEAVDDSQLPKDRFSAERLKGVDSTLKIQPAELGDSAVYLCASTTPSLFGVSGNTIYFGEGSWLTVV.

This clonotype was seen a few times. The V gene is TRBV11-2, the J gene TRBJ1-3, with D possibly matching TRBD1 (5 bases). Trimming pared 6 bases from V and 3 bases from J, leaving 12 bases between. This CDR3 comprises 14 residues. CDR1 is SGHAT and CDR2 is FQNNGV in the germline V gene. CDR3 sequence: CASRIGALGNTIYF. The CDR3 nucleotides read TGTGCCAGCAGAATCGGGGCGCTTGGAAACACCATATATTTT.

This rearrangement joins TRBV7-2 to TRBJ1-3; D is unclear. The length of the CDR3 is 14 residues. Between the trimmed V and J ends, which lost 9 bases and 2 bases, there was a span of 14 bases. Looked up from germline, CDR1 is SGHTA and CDR2 is FQGNSA. CDR3 nucleotide sequence: TGTGCCAGTAGCCCCTCTTGGGCTGGAAACACCATATATTTT. It yields the protein CASSPSWAGNTIYF.

The chain has TRBV9 and TRBJ2-3; no firm D call. The V gene's germline CDR1 is SGDLS and CDR2 YYNGEE. V gave up 0 bases and J gave up 5 bases, with 10 bases separating them. CDR3 length: 14 residues. The CDR3 nucleotides read TGTGCCAGCAGCGTAGGACTCCCGCAAGATACGCAGTATTTT. This gives the protein CASSVGLPQDTQYF.

The chain recombines TRBV29-1 with TRBJ1-3; D remains unclear. This CDR3 is 13 amino acids long. CDR1 is SQVTM, CDR2 ANQGSEA, per germline. Trimming took 5 bases from V and 0 from J, leaving 8 bases between them. CDR3 nucleotide sequence: TGCAGCGTTATCCTCAACTCTGGAAACACCATATATTTT. As protein: CSVILNSGNTIYF.

The CDR3 DNA is TGTGCCAGCAGGGGGGGTAGATACAGAGACCAAAATGAGCAGTTCTTC. It translates to CASRGGRYRDQNEQFF. This chain links TRBV5-6 with TRBJ2-1, with D possibly being TRBD2 (6 bases). V dropped 5 bases and J dropped 7 bases, with 22 bases sitting between them. CDR1 SGHDT and CDR2 YYEEEE come from the germline V gene. This CDR3 is built from 16 residues.

This clonotype appeared many times. The rearrangement links TRBV7-2 to TRBJ2-1; no clear D. Germline V gene data show CDR1 as SGHTA and CDR2 as FQGNSA. V lost 3 bases and J lost 10, with 7 bases in between. The CDR3 extends over 11 amino acids. The CDR3 DNA reads TGTGCCAGCAGCTTGTTTGGAGAGCAGTTCTTC. This codes for CASSLFGEQFF.

Only a few counts were recorded for this clonotype. The rearrangement uses TRBV12-5 and TRBJ2-1; TRBD2 might be the D (6 bases). Germline V gene lookup returns CDR1 LGHNT and CDR2 FRNRAP. Trimming stripped 4 bases from V and 3 bases from J, with 19 bases between. There are 17 residues in the CDR3. CDR3: CASGSSPGRGYYNEQFF. The DNA for the CDR3 is TGTGCTAGTGGTTCCTCCCCGGGACGGGGGTACTACAATGAGCAGTTCTTC. The whole variable domain, remainder taken from reference TRBV12-5 and TRBJ2-1, is DARVTQTPRHKVTEMGQEVTMRCQPILGHNTVFWYRQTMMQGLELLAYFRNRAPLDDSGMPKDRFSAEMPDATLATLKIQPSEPRDSAVYFCASGSSPGRGYYNEQFFGPGTRLTVL.

This clonotype occurred a few times. The V call is TRBV11-2, the J call TRBJ1-1; tentative D call: TRBD1 (5 bases). In germline, CDR1 is SGHAT, CDR2 FQNNGV. The CDR3 runs 14 residues. V lost 3 bases, J lost 5 bases, and 13 bases lay in between. The DNA for the CDR3 is TGTGCCAGCAGCTTCCGGGACGGGGGGACTGAAGCTTTCTTT. It yields the protein CASSFRDGGTEAFF.

This clonotype was recorded once. This could be a read error, since a much larger clone is one nucleotide away. The rearrangement links TRBV29-1 to TRBJ2-2; TRBD1 is a possible D gene (6 bases). Trimming took 7 bases from V and 5 from J, leaving 8 bases between them. CDR1 is SQVTM, CDR2 ANQGSEA, per germline. The CDR3 contains 11 residues. The CDR3 DNA follows: TGCAGCGCGGGACATACCGGGGAGCTGTTTTTT. Protein: CSAGHTGELFF.

This clonotype was observed a few times. The chain has TRBV7-2 and TRBJ1-3, with D tentatively TRBD1 (5 bases). This CDR3 region has 15 residues. The V gene's germline CDR1 is SGHTA and CDR2 FQGNSA. V lost 7 bases and J 0 bases, leaving 13 bases between the germline ends. CDR3 in DNA: TGTGCCAGCAACCTGGGGACTGCCTCTGGAAACACCATATATTTT. Translation: CASNLGTASGNTIYF.

At least ten counts were recorded for this clonotype. The chain is built from TRBV24-1 and TRBJ2-3; D gene uncertain. Trimming took 0 bases from V and 3 from J, leaving 3 bases between them. There are 13 residues in the CDR3. CDR1 is KGHDR, CDR2 SFDVKD, per germline. This chain's CDR3 is CATSDLLTDTQYF. The CDR3 DNA sequence: TGTGCCACCAGTGATTTGCTTACAGATACGCAGTATTTT.

The genes are TRBV29-1 and TRBJ1-4, with D possibly matching TRBD1 (6 bases). Trimming removed 7 bases from V and 3 bases from J, with 12 bases in between. Germline-derived CDR1 and CDR2 are SQVTM and ANQGSEA. This CDR3 comprises 13 residues. The DNA for the CDR3 is TGCAGCGCTACAGGGCTCGCTAATGAAAAACTGTTTTTT. Translating gives CSATGLANEKLFF.

In this sample, this clonotype turned up a few times. This sequence joins TRBV6-5 and TRBJ2-2; tentative D call: TRBD1 (6 bases). Looked up from germline, CDR1 is MNHEY and CDR2 is SVGAGI. The CDR3 extends over 14 amino acids. The germline V and J ends were trimmed by 10 bases and 0 bases, with 12 bases remaining between them. The DNA for the CDR3 is TGTGCCACAAAAAGGACAGCGAACACCGGGGAGCTGTTTTTT. Translated: CATKRTANTGELFF.

The gene calls are TRBV27 and TRBJ1-2; D is perhaps TRBD1 (5 bases). CDR1 is MNHEY and CDR2 is SMNVEV in the germline V gene (reference sequence). V lost 10 bases and J 4 bases, leaving 10 bases between the germline ends. The CDR3 consists of 11 residues. The chain's CDR3 is CATRQSYGYTF. The CDR3 DNA sequence: TGTGCCACACGACAGTCCTATGGCTACACCTTC.

Concerning this clonotype itself: A much larger clone differs by one base, so this may be a read error. The chain joins TRBV20-1 to TRBJ1-1; 8 bases fit TRBD1. CDR3 length equals 15 residues. CDR1 is DFQATT and CDR2 is SNEGSKA in the germline V gene (reference sequence). CDR3 residues: CSAGDLVRGLAEAFF. Written as DNA, the CDR3 is TGCAGTGCTGGAGATCTCGTCAGGGGGCTGGCTGAAGCTTTCTTT.

The chain has TRBV12-3 or TRBV12-4 and TRBJ2-1; D is unresolved. The V and J ends lost 6 bases and 7 bases respectively, with 13 bases between them. The CDR3 is 13 residues long. The CDR3, as DNA: TGTGCCAGCAGCCCAAGGGCCCAGAATGAGCAGTTCTTC. Protein sequence: CASSPRAQNEQFF.

This clonotype appeared many times. V usage is TRBV7-2 and J usage is TRBJ1-1; 7 nucleotides align to TRBD1. Germline assignment: CDR1 SGHTA and CDR2 FQGNSA. This CDR3 is 17 amino acids long. J was trimmed by 4 bases and V by 1 base; bases with no gene match: 12. This chain's CDR3 is CASSLVPIGQVGTEAFF. DNA for the CDR3: TGTGCCAGCAGCTTAGTACCGATAGGACAGGTGGGCACTGAAGCTTTCTTT.

This clonotype was counted between two and nine times. This chain links TRBV12-3 or TRBV12-4 with TRBJ2-1; the D is unclear. Deletions cut 8 bases from V and 5 bases from J, with 13 bases between. This CDR3 comprises 13 residues. CDR3: CASRRVSHNEQFF. CDR3 nucleotide sequence: TGTGCCAGCCGGCGAGTTTCCCACAATGAGCAGTTCTTC.

This clonotype was seen more than once but under ten times. V gene TRBV30 combines with J gene TRBJ2-3; no clear D. The CDR3 sequence is 12 residues long. Trimming took off 4 bases at V and 8 bases at J, with 13 bases between the two ends. The V gene's germline CDR1 is GTSNPN and CDR2 SVGIG (reference sequence). The CDR3 DNA is TGTGCCTGGACCGACGCGTGGGGTACGCAGTATTTT. Amino acid sequence: CAWTDAWGTQYF.

Comments on this clonotype: A read error may explain this, as a much larger clone is one base away. The chain has TRBV29-1 and TRBJ2-3; a possible D gene is TRBD2 (5 bases). There are 9 residues in the CDR3. Germline loops: CDR1 SQVTM, CDR2 ANQGSEA. Written as DNA, the CDR3 is TGCAGCTGGGGAGATGCGCAGTATTTT. It encodes CSWGDAQYF.

This clonotype was recorded a few times. The chain combines TRBV29-1 with TRBJ1-5; D is uncertain. Between the trimmed V and J ends, which lost 7 bases and 3 bases, there was a span of 7 bases. CDR3 length: 11 residues. The V gene's germline CDR1 is SQVTM and CDR2 ANQGSEA. The CDR3 reads CSAGDNQPQHF. CDR3 sequence (DNA): TGCAGCGCCGGGGACAATCAGCCCCAGCATTTT.